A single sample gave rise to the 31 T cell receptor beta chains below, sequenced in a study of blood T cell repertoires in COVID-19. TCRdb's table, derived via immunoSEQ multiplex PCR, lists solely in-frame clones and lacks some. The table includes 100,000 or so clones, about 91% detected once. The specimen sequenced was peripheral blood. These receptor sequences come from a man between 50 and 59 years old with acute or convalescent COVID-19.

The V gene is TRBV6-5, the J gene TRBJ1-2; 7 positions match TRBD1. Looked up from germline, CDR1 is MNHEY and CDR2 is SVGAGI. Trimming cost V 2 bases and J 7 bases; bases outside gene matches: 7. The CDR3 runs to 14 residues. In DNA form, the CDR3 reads TGTGCCAGCAGTTACACCAGGGGGAGCGGTGGCTACACCTTC. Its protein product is CASSYTRGSGGYTF.

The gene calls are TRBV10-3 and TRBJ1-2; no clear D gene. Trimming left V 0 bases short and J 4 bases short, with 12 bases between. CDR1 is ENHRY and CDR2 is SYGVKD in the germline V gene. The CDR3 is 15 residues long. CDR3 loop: CAISESEQPTYGYTF. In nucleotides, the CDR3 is TGTGCCATCAGTGAGTCGGAGCAGCCCACCTATGGCTACACCTTC.

CDR3 in amino acids: CSVDRRGGRSTEQFF. In DNA form, the CDR3 reads TGCAGCGTTGACCGGCGGGGCGGCAGGTCCACTGAGCAGTTCTTC. The rearrangement joins TRBV29-1 to TRBJ2-1; tentative D call: TRBD2 (6 bases). Trimming pared 3 bases from V and 9 bases from J, leaving 21 bases between. This CDR3 comprises 15 residues. The germline CDR1 and CDR2 sequences are SQVTM and ANQGSEA.

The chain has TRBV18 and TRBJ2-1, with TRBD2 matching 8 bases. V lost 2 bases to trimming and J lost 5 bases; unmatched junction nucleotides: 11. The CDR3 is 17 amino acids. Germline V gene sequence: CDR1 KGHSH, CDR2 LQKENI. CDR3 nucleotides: TGTGCCAGCTCACCAAATTCCGGGGGGGCCCGCAACAATGAGCAGTTCTTC. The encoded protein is CASSPNSGGARNNEQFF.

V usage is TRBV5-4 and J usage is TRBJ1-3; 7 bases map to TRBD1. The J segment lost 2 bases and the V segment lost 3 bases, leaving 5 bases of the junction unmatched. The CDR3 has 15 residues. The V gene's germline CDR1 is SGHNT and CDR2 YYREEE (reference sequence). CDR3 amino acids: CASSSGTATGNTIYF. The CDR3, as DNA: TGTGCCAGCAGCTCCGGGACAGCCACTGGAAACACCATATATTTT.

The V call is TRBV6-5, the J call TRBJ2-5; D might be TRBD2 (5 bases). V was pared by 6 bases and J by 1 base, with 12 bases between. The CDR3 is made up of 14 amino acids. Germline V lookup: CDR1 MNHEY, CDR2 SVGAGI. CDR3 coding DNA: TGTGCCAGCAGACGAGGACTCGTCCAAGAGACCCAGTACTTC. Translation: CASRRGLVQETQYF.

The CDR3 DNA is TGTGCCAGCAGCTTCGCAAGTGGCCCCATGGCTGGAAACACCATATATTTT. Its protein product is CASSFASGPMAGNTIYF. This sequence joins TRBV7-2 and TRBJ1-3; D unclear. CDR3 size: 17 residues. Trimming removed 3 bases from V and 2 bases from J, with 17 bases in between. CDR1 SGHTA and CDR2 FQGNSA come from the germline V gene.

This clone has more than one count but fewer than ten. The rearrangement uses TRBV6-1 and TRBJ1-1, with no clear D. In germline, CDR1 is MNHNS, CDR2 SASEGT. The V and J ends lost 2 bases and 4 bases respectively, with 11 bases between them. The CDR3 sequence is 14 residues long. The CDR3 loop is CASSEPPGSTEAFF. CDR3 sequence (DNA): TGTGCCAGCAGTGAACCCCCCGGGAGCACTGAAGCTTTCTTT.

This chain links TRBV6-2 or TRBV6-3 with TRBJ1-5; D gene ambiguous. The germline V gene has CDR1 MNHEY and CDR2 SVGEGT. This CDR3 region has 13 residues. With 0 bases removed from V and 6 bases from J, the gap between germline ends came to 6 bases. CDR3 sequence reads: CASSYSAVQPQHF. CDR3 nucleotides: TGTGCCAGCAGTTACTCGGCAGTTCAGCCCCAGCATTTT.

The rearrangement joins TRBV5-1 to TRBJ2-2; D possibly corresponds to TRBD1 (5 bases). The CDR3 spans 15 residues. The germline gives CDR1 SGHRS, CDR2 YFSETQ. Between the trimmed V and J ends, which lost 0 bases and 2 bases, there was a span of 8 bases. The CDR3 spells CASSLATVNTGELFF. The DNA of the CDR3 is TGCGCCAGCAGCTTGGCGACAGTCAACACCGGGGAGCTGTTTTTT.

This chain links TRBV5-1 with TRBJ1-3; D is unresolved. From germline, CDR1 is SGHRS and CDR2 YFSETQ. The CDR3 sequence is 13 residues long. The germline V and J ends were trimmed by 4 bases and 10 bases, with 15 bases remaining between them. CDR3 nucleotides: TGCGCCAGCAGCCCCGGGCAGCGGTCTACCATATATTTT. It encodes CASSPGQRSTIYF.

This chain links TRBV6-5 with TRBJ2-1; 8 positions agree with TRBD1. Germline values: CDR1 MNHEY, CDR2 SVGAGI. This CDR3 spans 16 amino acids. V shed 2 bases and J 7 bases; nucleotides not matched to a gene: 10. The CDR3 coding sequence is TGTGCCAGCAGTTACCTTCCGGGACAGGTGGTGAATGAGCAGTTCTTC. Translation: CASSYLPGQVVNEQFF.

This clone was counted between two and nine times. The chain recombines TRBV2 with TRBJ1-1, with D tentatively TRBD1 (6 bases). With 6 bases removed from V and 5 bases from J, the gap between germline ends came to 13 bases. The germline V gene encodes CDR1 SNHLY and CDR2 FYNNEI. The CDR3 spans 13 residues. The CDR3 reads CASSLQGKTEAFF. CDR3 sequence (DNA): TGTGCCAGCAGCCTACAGGGAAAGACTGAAGCTTTCTTT.

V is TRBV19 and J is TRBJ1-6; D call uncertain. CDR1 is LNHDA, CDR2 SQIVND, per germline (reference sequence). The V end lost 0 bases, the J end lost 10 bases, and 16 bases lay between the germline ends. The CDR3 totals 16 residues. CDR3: CASSIDHGTSGSPLHF. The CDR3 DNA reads TGTGCCAGTAGTATAGACCACGGCACGTCAGGATCACCCCTCCACTTT.

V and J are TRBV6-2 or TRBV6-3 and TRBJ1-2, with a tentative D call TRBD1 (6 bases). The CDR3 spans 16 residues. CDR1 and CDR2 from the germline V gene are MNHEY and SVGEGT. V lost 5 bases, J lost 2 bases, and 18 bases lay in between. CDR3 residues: CASSTEIQGGNYGYTF. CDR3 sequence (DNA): TGTGCCAGCAGTACGGAGATACAGGGAGGGAACTATGGCTACACCTTC.

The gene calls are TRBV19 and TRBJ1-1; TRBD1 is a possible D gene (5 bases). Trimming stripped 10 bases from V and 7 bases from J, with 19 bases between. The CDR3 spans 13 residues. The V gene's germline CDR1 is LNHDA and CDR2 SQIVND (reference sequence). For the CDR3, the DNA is TGTGCCACCCTCTCCAGGACATCTTATGAAGCTTTCTTT. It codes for CATLSRTSYEAFF.

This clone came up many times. DNA for the CDR3: TGTGCCAGTACCGCCGGGACTGGGAAAGCTTTCTTT. It codes for CASTAGTGKAFF. The gene calls are TRBV27 and TRBJ1-1; D perhaps matches TRBD1 (5 bases). Trimming cost V 9 bases and J 9 bases, with 17 bases left between them. From germline, CDR1 is MNHEY and CDR2 SMNVEV (reference sequence). The CDR3 extends over 12 amino acids.

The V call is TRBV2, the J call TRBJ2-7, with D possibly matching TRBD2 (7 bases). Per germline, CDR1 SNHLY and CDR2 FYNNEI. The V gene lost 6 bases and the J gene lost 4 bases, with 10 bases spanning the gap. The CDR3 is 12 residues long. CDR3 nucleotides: TGTGCCAGCAGCGGGGGGCCTTACGAGCAGTACTTC. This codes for CASSGGPYEQYF.

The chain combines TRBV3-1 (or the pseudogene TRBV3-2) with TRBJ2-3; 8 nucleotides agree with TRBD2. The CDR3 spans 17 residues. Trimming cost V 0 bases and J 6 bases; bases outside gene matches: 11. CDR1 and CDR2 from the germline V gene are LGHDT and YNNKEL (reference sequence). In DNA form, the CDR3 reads TGTGCCAGCAGCCAAGATGTCGCGCGGGGGGTCTTGGATACGCAGTATTTT. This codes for CASSQDVARGVLDTQYF.

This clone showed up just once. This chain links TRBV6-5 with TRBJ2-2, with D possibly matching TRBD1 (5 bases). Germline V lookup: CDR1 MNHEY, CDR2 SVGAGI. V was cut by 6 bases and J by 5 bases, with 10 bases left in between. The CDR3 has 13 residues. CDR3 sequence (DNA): TGTGCCAGCAGAGATTCAGGGACCGGGGAGCTGTTTTTT. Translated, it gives CASRDSGTGELFF.

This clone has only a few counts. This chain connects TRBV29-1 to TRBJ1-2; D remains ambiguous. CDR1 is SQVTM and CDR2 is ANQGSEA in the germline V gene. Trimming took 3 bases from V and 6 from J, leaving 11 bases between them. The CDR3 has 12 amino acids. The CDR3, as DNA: TGCAGCGTTGAGTCGTACCGGGATGGCTACACCTTC. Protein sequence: CSVESYRDGYTF.

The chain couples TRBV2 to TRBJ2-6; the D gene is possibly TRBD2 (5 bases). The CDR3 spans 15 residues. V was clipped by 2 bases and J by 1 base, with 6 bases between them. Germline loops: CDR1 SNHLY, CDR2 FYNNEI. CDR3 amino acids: CASSERGSGANVLTF. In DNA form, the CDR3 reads TGTGCCAGCAGTGAACGAGGGTCTGGGGCCAACGTCCTGACTTTC.

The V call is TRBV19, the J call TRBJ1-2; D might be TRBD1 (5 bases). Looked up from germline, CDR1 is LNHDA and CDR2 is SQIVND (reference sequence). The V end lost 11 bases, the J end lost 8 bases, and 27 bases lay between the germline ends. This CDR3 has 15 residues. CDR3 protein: CASKLGGQGRNGYTF. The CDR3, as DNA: TGTGCCTCAAAATTGGGGGGTCAGGGTAGGAACGGCTACACCTTC.

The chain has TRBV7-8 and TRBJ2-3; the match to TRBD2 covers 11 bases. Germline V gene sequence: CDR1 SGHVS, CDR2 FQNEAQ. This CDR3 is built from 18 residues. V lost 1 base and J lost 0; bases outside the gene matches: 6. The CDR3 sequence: CASSLVASGGTSTDTQYF. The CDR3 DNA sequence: TGTGCCAGCAGCTTAGTAGCTAGCGGGGGGACTAGCACAGATACGCAGTATTTT.

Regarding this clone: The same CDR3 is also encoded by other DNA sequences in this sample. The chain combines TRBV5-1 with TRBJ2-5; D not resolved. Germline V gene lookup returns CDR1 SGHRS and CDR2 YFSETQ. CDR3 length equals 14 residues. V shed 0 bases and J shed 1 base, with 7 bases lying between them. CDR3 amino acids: CASSLEAGQETQYF. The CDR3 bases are TGCGCCAGCAGCTTGGAGGCAGGCCAAGAGACCCAGTACTTC.

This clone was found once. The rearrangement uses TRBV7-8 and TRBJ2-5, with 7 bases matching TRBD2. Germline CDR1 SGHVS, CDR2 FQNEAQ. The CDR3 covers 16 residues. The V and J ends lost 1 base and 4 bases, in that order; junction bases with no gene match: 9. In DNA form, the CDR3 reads TGTGCCAGCAGCTTAGTAATAGGGACTATTCGAGAGACCCAGTACTTC. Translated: CASSLVIGTIRETQYF.

DNA of the CDR3: TGTGCCACCAAGGGGGTTTCCACAGATACGCAGTATTTT. Residues: CATKGVSTDTQYF. This rearrangement joins TRBV24-1 to TRBJ2-3; D possibly corresponds to TRBD1 (6 bases). V was trimmed by 8 bases and J by 2 bases, leaving 10 bases between them. CDR1 and CDR2 from the germline V gene are KGHDR and SFDVKD. The CDR3 length is 13 residues.

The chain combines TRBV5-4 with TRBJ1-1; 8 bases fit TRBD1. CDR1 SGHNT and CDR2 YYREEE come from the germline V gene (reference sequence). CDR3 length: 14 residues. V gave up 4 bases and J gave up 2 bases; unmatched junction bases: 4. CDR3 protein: CASSEQGVNTEAFF. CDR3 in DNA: TGTGCCAGCAGCGAACAGGGGGTAAACACTGAAGCTTTCTTT.

CDR3 sequence: CASSDTGGVGTEAFF. DNA for the CDR3: TGTGCCAGCAGTGATACGGGGGGCGTGGGCACTGAAGCTTTCTTT. The chain combines TRBV6-1 with TRBJ1-1; D perhaps matches TRBD1 (6 bases). Germline V gives CDR1 MNHNS, CDR2 SASEGT. V lost 3 bases, J lost 4 bases, and 15 bases lay in between. This CDR3 has 15 amino acids.

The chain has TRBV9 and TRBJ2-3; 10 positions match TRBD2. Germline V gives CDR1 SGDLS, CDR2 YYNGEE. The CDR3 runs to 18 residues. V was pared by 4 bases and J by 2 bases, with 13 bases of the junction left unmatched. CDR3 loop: CASSSGVLAGAHTDTQYF. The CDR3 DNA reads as TGTGCCAGCAGCTCAGGGGTGCTAGCGGGGGCCCACACAGATACGCAGTATTTT.

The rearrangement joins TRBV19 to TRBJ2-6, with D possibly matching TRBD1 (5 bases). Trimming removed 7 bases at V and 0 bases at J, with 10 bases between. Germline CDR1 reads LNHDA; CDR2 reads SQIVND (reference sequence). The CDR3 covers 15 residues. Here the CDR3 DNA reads TGTGCCAGTACCCGACAGAGCTCTGGGGCCAACGTCCTGACTTTC. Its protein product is CASTRQSSGANVLTF.